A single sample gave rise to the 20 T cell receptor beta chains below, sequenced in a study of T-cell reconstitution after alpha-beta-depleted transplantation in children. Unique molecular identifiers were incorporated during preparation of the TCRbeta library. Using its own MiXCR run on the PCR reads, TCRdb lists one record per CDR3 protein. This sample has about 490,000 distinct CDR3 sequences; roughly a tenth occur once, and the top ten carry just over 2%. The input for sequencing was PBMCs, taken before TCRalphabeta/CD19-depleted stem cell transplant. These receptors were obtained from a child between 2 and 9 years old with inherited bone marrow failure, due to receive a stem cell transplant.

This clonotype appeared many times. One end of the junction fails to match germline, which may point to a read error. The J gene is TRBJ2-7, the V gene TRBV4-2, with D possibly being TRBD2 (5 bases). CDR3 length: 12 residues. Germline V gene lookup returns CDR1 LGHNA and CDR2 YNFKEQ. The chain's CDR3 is CASSQGEGDWHF. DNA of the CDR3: TGTGCCAGCAGCCAGGGTGAGGGAGATTGGCACTTC.

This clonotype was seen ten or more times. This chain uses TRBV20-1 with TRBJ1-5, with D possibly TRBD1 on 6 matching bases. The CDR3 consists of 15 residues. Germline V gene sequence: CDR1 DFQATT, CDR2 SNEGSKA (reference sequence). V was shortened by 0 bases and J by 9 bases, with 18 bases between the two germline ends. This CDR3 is CSARDRLGASGPQHF. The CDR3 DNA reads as TGCAGTGCTAGAGATCGTTTGGGGGCTAGTGGGCCCCAGCATTTT.

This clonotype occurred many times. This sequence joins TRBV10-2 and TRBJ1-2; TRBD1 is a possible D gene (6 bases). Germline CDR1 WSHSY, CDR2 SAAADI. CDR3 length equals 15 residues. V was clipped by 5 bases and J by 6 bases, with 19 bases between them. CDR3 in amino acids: CASSRSQGMGDGYTF. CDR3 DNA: TGCGCCAGCAGTCGATCACAGGGAATGGGCGATGGCTACACCTTC.

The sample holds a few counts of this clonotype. The CDR3 DNA is TGTGCCAGCAGGACTAGCCCGTGGGGGTACAATGAGCAGTTCTTC. Protein product: CASRTSPWGYNEQFF. The chain uses TRBV28 and TRBJ2-1; TRBD2 agrees at 7 bases. CDR1 and CDR2 (germline): MDHEN, SYDVKM. J lost 4 bases, V lost 6 bases, and 9 bases had no gene match. This CDR3 contains 15 residues.

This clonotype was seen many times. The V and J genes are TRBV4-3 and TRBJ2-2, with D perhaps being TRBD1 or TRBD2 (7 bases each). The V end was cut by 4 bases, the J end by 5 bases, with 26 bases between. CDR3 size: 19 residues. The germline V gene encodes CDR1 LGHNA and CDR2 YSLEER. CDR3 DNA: TGCGCCAGCAGCCGCGAGCTACCCAGCAGGGGGGGAGAAACCGGGGAGCTGTTTTTT. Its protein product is CASSRELPSRGGETGELFF.

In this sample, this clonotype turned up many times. CDR3 protein: CSVEAPGQGRDYGYTF. CDR3 nucleotide sequence: TGCAGCGTTGAGGCTCCGGGACAGGGGCGCGACTATGGCTACACCTTC. The chain is built from TRBV29-1 and TRBJ1-2; 10 bases map to TRBD1. This CDR3 has 16 residues. The ends lost 3 bases at V and 3 bases at J; junction bases unmatched: 10. The germline V gene has CDR1 SQVTM and CDR2 ANQGSEA.

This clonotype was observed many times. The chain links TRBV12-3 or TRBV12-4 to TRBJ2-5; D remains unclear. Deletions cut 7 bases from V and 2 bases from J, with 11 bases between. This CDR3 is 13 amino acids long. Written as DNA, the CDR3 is TGTGCCAGCACCATGATTCTACAAGAGACCCAGTACTTC. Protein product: CASTMILQETQYF.

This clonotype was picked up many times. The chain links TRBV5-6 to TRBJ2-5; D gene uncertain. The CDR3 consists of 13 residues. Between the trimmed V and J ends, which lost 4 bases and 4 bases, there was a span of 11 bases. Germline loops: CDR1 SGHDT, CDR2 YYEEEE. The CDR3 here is CASSLGFGETQYF. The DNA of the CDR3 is TGTGCCAGCAGCCTAGGGTTCGGAGAGACCCAGTACTTC.

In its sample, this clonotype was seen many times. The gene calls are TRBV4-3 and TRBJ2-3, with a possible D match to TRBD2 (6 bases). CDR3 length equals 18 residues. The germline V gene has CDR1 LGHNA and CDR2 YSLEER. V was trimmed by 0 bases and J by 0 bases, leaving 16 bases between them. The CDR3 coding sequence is TGCGCCAGCAGCCAAGATGGGCGGGAATTCTCTAGCACAGATACGCAGTATTTT. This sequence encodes CASSQDGREFSSTDTQYF.

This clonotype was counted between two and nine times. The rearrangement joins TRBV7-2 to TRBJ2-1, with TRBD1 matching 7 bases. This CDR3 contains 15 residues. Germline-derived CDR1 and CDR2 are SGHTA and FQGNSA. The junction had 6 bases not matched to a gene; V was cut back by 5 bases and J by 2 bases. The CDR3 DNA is TGTGCCAGCAGCACTAGACAGGGCCCCTACAATGAGCAGTTCTTC. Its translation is CASSTRQGPYNEQFF. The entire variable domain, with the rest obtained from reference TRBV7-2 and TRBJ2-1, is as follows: GAGVSQSPSNKVTEKGKDVELRCDPISGHTALYWYRQSLGQGLEFLIYFQGNSAPDKSGLPSDRFSAERTGGSVSTLTIQRTQQEDSAVYLCASSTRQGPYNEQFFGPGTRLTVL.

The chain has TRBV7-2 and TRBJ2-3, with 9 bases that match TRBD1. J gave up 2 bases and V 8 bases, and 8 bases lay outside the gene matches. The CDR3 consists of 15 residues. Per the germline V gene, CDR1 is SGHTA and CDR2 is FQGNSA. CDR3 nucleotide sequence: TGTGCCAGCTCAACGACAGGGGGATTCACAGATACGCAGTATTTT. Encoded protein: CASSTTGGFTDTQYF.

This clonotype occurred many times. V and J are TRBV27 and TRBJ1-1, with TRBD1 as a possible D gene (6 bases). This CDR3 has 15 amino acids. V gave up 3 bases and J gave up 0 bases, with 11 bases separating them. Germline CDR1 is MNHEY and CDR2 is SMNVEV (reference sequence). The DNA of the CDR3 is TGTGCCAGCAGTTTCACAGGGCGCTTGAACACTGAAGCTTTCTTT. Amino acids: CASSFTGRLNTEAFF.

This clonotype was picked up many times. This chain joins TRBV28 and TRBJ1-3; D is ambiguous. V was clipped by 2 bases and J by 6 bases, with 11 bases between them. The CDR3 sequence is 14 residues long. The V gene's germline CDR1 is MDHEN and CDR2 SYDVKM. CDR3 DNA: TGTGCCAGCAGTTTACACCAAAATATAAACACCATATATTTT. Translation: CASSLHQNINTIYF.

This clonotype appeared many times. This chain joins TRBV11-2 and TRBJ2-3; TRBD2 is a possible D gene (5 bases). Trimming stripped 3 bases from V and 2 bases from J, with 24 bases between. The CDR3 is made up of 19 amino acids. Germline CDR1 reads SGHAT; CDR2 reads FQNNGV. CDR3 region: CASSFLGRVVARYTDTQYF. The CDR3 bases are TGTGCCAGCAGCTTTCTCGGGCGGGTGGTAGCGAGATACACAGATACGCAGTATTTT.

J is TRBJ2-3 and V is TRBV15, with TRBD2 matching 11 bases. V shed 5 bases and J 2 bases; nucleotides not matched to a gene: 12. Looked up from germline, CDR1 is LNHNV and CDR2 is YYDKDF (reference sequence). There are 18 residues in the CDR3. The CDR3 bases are TGTGCCACCAGCCATGCATCCTCGACTAGCGGGGTCACAGATACGCAGTATTTT. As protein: CATSHASSTSGVTDTQYF.

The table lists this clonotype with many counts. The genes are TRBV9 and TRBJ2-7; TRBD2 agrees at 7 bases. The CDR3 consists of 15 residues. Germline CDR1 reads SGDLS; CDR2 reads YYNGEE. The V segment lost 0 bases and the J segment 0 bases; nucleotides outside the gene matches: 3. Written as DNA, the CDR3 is TGTGCCAGCAGCGTAGCTAGCGGCGACTCCTACGAGCAGTACTTC. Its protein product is CASSVASGDSYEQYF.

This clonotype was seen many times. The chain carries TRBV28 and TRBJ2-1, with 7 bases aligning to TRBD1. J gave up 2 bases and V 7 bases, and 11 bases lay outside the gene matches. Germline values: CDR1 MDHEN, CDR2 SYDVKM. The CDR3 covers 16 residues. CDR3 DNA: TGTGCCAGCACTATAGGCCAGGGGGAGACCTACAATGAGCAGTTCTTC. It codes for CASTIGQGETYNEQFF.

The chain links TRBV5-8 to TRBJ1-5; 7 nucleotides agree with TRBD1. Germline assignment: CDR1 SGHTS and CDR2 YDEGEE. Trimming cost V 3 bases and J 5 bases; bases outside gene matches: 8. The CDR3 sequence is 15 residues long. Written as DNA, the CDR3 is TGTGCCAGCAGCTCGACAGGGATGCCGCATCAGCCCCAGCATTTT. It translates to CASSSTGMPHQPQHF.

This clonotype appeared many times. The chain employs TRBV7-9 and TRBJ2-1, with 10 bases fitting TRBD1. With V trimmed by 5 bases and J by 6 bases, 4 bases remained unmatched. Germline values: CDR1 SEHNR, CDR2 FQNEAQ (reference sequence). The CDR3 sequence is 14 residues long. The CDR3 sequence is CASSVRTGGNEQFF. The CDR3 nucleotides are TGTGCCAGCAGCGTCAGGACAGGGGGCAATGAGCAGTTCTTC.

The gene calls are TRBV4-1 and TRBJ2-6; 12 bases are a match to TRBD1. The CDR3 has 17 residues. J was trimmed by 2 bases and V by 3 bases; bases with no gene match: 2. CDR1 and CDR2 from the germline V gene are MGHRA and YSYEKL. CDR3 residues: CASSHGTGGAGANVLTF. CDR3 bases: TGCGCCAGCAGCCACGGGACAGGGGGCGCTGGGGCCAACGTCCTGACTTTC.